Each of the 8 T cell receptor beta chains below was sequenced from the same sample in a study of post-analysis software for immune sequencing data. Study-wide findings and caveats: Five TRBV segments, including TRBV5-6, TRBV5-1 and TRBV20-1, were more frequent in patients than controls.

Unique molecular identifiers had been added to the TCR beta cDNA libraries. Using its own MiXCR run on the PCR reads, TCRdb lists one record per CDR3 protein. Of over 700,000 distinct CDR3 sequences in the sample, 30% were seen once. Antigens of these TCRs are unknown. The sequenced material came from blood. The receptors stem from a girl aged 10-17 years with multiple sclerosis.

This chain joins TRBV29-1 and TRBJ1-4, with a weak D call TRBD1 (5 bases). V gave up 6 bases and J gave up 8 bases, with 19 bases separating them. Germline CDR1 SQVTM, CDR2 ANQGSEA. CDR3 length: 14 residues. The CDR3 region is CSVALGGGGEKLFF. CDR3 coding DNA: TGCAGCGTCGCCCTCGGGGGGGGTGGGGAAAAACTGTTTTTT.

This clonotype was observed a handful of times. The J gene is TRBJ1-5, the V gene TRBV6-5; no firm D call. The CDR3 totals 9 residues. Between the trimmed V and J ends, which lost 8 bases and 9 bases, there was a span of 5 bases. CDR1 and CDR2 from the germline V gene are MNHEY and SVGAGI. The CDR3 loop is CASPRPQHF. Here the CDR3 DNA reads TGTGCCAGCCCACGGCCCCAGCATTTT.

The V gene is TRBV7-9, the J gene TRBJ2-3, with D possibly TRBD1 on 6 matching bases. Germline assignment: CDR1 SEHNR and CDR2 FQNEAQ (reference sequence). V lost 2 bases and J lost 4, with 10 bases in between. The CDR3 sequence is 14 residues long. CDR3 nucleotides: TGTGCCAGCAGCTTATCAGGGGAAGCAGATACGCAGTATTTT. Its protein is CASSLSGEADTQYF.

The genes are TRBV28 and TRBJ1-2; 9 bases align to TRBD1. Germline V lookup: CDR1 MDHEN, CDR2 SYDVKM. The ends lost 6 bases at V and 7 bases at J; junction bases unmatched: 12. The CDR3 runs 15 residues. CDR3 region: CASSLNRGQGTGYTF. CDR3 nucleotide sequence: TGTGCCAGCAGCCTAAACCGGGGACAGGGTACTGGCTACACCTTC.

A word on this clonotype: A read error is possible here, since a much larger clone lies one base away. The V call is TRBV20-1, the J call TRBJ2-1; tentatively, D is TRBD2 (5 bases). This CDR3 region has 13 residues. Germline CDR1 is DFQATT and CDR2 is SNEGSKA (reference sequence). CDR3 region: CSATSGTVNGQFF. The DNA of the CDR3 is TGCAGTGCTACCAGCGGAACTGTCAATGGGCAGTTCTTC.

V and J are TRBV4-1 and TRBJ2-1; D might be TRBD1 or TRBD2, each matching 6 bases. This CDR3 has 15 amino acids. Germline V CDR1 and CDR2: MGHRA, YSYEKL. V lost 8 bases and J 2 bases, leaving 16 bases between the germline ends. The CDR3 DNA is TGCGCCAGCGCCTACGGGGGCCTAACCTACAATGAGCAGTTCTTC. Its translation is CASAYGGLTYNEQFF.

V gene TRBV5-1 combines with J gene TRBJ2-1, with 14 positions matching TRBD2. CDR1 and CDR2 (germline): SGHRS, YFSETQ. The CDR3 loop spans 17 amino acids. Trimming cost V 3 bases and J 8 bases; bases outside gene matches: 10. The CDR3 here is CASSSPRTSGRRDEQFF. CDR3 DNA sequence: TGCGCCAGCAGCTCCCCCCGGACTAGCGGGAGGCGGGATGAGCAGTTCTTC. The full variable domain, completed using reference TRBV5-1 and TRBJ2-1, is KAGVTQTPRYLIKTRGQQVTLSCSPISGHRSVSWYQQTPGQGLQFLFEYFSETQRNKGNFPGRFSGRQFSNSRSEMNVSTLELGDSALYLCASSSPRTSGRRDEQFFGPGTRLTVL.

A single count supports this clonotype. The chain's CDR3 is CASTRQVNNEQYF. CDR3 bases: TGTGCCAGCACCAGACAGGTGAACAATGAGCAGTACTTC. The chain links TRBV6-2 or TRBV6-3 to TRBJ2-1, with D tentatively TRBD1 (6 bases). The last part of the DNA fits TRBJ2-7 better; the J call may be wrong. Germline V gene sequence: CDR1 MNHEY, CDR2 SVGEGT. The CDR3 is 13 amino acids.